Shown below are 23 T cell receptor beta chains from a single sample sequenced in a study of shared clonotypes between healthy human individuals. Using immunoSEQ multiplex PCR, the repertoire was profiled, and TCRdb retains in-frame clones only, with some absent. The data show around 940,000 clones, roughly 72% seen once. The sequenced sample consisted of memory CD4+ T cells sorted from blood. The subset denotes: CD45RA-negative fraction. The receptors were sampled from a young man in good health.

This clone was counted only a few times. This chain connects TRBV6-1 to TRBJ2-3; the D is unclear. V was trimmed by 3 bases and J by 0 bases, leaving 10 bases between them. There are 15 residues in the CDR3. Germline values: CDR1 MNHNS, CDR2 SASEGT. The CDR3 nucleotides read TGTGCCAGCAGTGATTTGCCAGCTAGCACAGATACGCAGTATTTT. Its translation is CASSDLPASTDTQYF.

In regard to this clone: Mismatch with germline at one junction end may stem from a read error. The rearrangement joins TRBV7-7 to TRBJ2-5; 7 bases fit TRBD2. The germline CDR1 and CDR2 sequences are SSHAT and FNYEAQ (reference sequence). This CDR3 spans 18 amino acids. CDR3: CASSLAVRASGSQETQYF. CDR3 sequence (DNA): TGTGCTAGCAGCTTAGCAGTTCGGGCTAGCGGATCCCAAGAGACCCAGTACTTC. Using reference TRBV7-7 and TRBJ2-5 for the parts outside the CDR3, the full variable domain is GAGVSQSPRYKVTKRGQDVTLRCDPISSHATLYWYQQALGQGPEFLTYFNYEAQPDKSGLPSDRFSAERPEGSISTLTIQRTEQRDSAMYRCASSLAVRASGSQETQYFGPGTRLLVL.

V is TRBV7-8 and J is TRBJ2-2, with 9 nucleotides matching TRBD2. The germline CDR1 and CDR2 sequences are SGHVS and FQNEAQ. This CDR3 spans 16 amino acids. The J segment lost 4 bases and the V segment lost 1 base, leaving 4 bases of the junction unmatched. The CDR3 sequence: CASSLVAGAGTGELFF. CDR3 nucleotide sequence: TGTGCCAGCAGCTTAGTAGCGGGAGCCGGCACCGGGGAGCTGTTTTTT.

This clone was recorded a few times. The chain has TRBV11-2 and TRBJ2-1, with D possibly being TRBD1 (6 bases). Trimming left V 5 bases short and J 2 bases short, with 13 bases between. Looked up from germline, CDR1 is SGHAT and CDR2 is FQNNGV. This CDR3 spans 15 amino acids. The CDR3 DNA is TGTGCCAGCAGCCAGCCCGGGACAACCTACAATGAGCAGTTCTTC. It encodes CASSQPGTTYNEQFF.

The gene calls are TRBV7-2 and TRBJ1-2; D uncertain. The CDR3 has 13 amino acids. Between the trimmed V and J ends, which lost 5 bases and 2 bases, there was a span of 9 bases. Germline V lookup: CDR1 SGHTA, CDR2 FQGNSA. The CDR3 DNA reads as TGTGCCAGCAGCCCCAGGCCCAACTATGGCTACACCTTC. Its translation: CASSPRPNYGYTF.

The gene calls are TRBV5-1 and TRBJ1-1; D is possibly TRBD1 (5 bases). CDR1 SGHRS and CDR2 YFSETQ come from the germline V gene. CDR3 length: 14 amino acids. Trimming pared 3 bases from V and 3 bases from J, leaving 12 bases between. CDR3: CASSSRGGHTEAFF. The CDR3, as DNA: TGCGCCAGCAGCTCCCGGGGGGGACACACTGAAGCTTTCTTT.

The table lists this clone with a few counts. V and J are TRBV28 and TRBJ1-3; no clear D gene. CDR1 is MDHEN, CDR2 SYDVKM, per germline. V lost 6 bases and J lost 2, with 11 bases in between. CDR3 length equals 14 residues. The CDR3 reads CASSPPATGNTIYF. The DNA for the CDR3 is TGTGCCAGCAGCCCGCCAGCCACTGGAAACACCATATATTTT.

The V gene is TRBV30, the J gene TRBJ1-5; a possible D gene is TRBD1 (6 bases). CDR3 length: 15 residues. Germline V gene sequence: CDR1 GTSNPN, CDR2 SVGIG (reference sequence). Between the trimmed V and J ends, which lost 3 bases and 2 bases, there was a span of 14 bases. The chain's CDR3 is CAWRTGTFGNQPQHF. Written as DNA, the CDR3 is TGTGCCTGGAGGACCGGGACATTCGGCAATCAGCCCCAGCATTTT.

As concerns this clone: The sample carries other DNA sequences with the same CDR3. In nucleotides, the CDR3 is TGTGCCAGCAGTTTTGGCAGCTATGGCTACACCTTC. Translated: CASSFGSYGYTF. The rearrangement uses TRBV6-5 and TRBJ1-2, with D uncertain. The CDR3 totals 12 residues. The germline CDR1 and CDR2 sequences are MNHEY and SVGAGI. Trimming stripped 4 bases from V and 4 bases from J, with 7 bases between.

The chain links TRBV27 to TRBJ2-3; 8 bases align to TRBD1. The CDR3 loop spans 18 amino acids. V lost 5 bases, J lost 1 base, and 14 bases stayed unmatched. The germline CDR1 and CDR2 sequences are MNHEY and SMNVEV (reference sequence). The CDR3 protein is CASSPSDRGLYGTDTQYF. The CDR3 DNA reads TGTGCCAGCAGTCCCTCAGACAGGGGCTTGTATGGCACAGATACGCAGTATTTT.

This clone has a count of ten or more. The rearrangement joins TRBV30 to TRBJ1-6; 7 bases match TRBD1. The CDR3 is 14 residues long. With V trimmed by 5 bases and J by 9 bases, 10 bases remained unmatched. Per germline, CDR1 GTSNPN and CDR2 SVGIG (reference sequence). CDR3 region: CAWGEQGNGSPLHF. CDR3 nucleotide sequence: TGTGCCTGGGGGGAACAGGGGAATGGTTCACCCCTCCACTTT. The whole variable domain, remainder taken from reference TRBV30 and TRBJ1-6, is SQTIHQWPATLVQPVGSPLSLECTVEGTSNPNLYWYRQAAGRGLQLLFYSVGIGQISSEVPQNLSASRPQDRQFILSSKKLLLSDSGFYLCAWGEQGNGSPLHFGNGTRLTVT.

The rearrangement links TRBV2 to TRBJ2-1; 10 positions match TRBD2. J was trimmed by 7 bases and V by 8 bases; bases with no gene match: 5. The CDR3 is 13 residues long. CDR1 is SNHLY, CDR2 FYNNEI, per germline. DNA of the CDR3: TGTGCCAGCCGACTAGCGGGTGGTAATGAGCAGTTCTTC. This translates into CASRLAGGNEQFF. Drawing the rest from reference TRBV2 and TRBJ2-1, the complete variable domain is EPEVTQTPSHQVTQMGQEVILRCVPISNHLYFYWYRQILGQKVEFLVSFYNNEISEKSEIFDDQFSVERPDGSNFTLKIRSTKLEDSAMYFCASRLAGGNEQFFGPGTRLTVL.

The V gene is TRBV10-2, the J gene TRBJ2-7; tentative D call: TRBD2 (6 bases). V was clipped by 5 bases and J by 10 bases, with 12 bases between them. From germline, CDR1 is WSHSY and CDR2 SAAADI. The CDR3 loop spans 11 amino acids. The CDR3 nucleotides are TGCGCCAGCAGTCAGCAGGAGGGACAGTACTTC. Translating gives CASSQQEGQYF.

In regard to this clone: Distinct nucleotide sequences in the sample also encode this CDR3. This chain uses TRBV5-1 with TRBJ2-1; D remains unclear. The germline V and J ends were trimmed by 0 bases and 1 base, with 5 bases remaining between them. CDR3 length equals 14 residues. CDR1 is SGHRS, CDR2 YFSETQ, per germline. CDR3 bases: TGCGCCAGCAGCTTGGAGGGTTCCTACAATGAGCAGTTCTTC. The encoded protein is CASSLEGSYNEQFF.

This chain joins TRBV6-5 and TRBJ1-5; tentative D call: TRBD1 (5 bases). Trimming pared 3 bases from V and 4 bases from J, leaving 10 bases between. The CDR3 runs to 14 residues. CDR1 is MNHEY, CDR2 SVGAGI, per germline. The CDR3 bases are TGTGCCAGCAGTTATGGGGGATTGAATCAGCCCCAGCATTTT. Translated: CASSYGGLNQPQHF.

The V call is TRBV4-1, the J call TRBJ1-3; D ambiguous. The V and J ends lost 1 base and 3 bases respectively, with 10 bases between them. The CDR3 loop spans 15 amino acids. CDR1 and CDR2 from the germline V gene are MGHRA and YSYEKL. The CDR3 coding sequence is TGCGCCAGCAGCCAAGGGTCCACCTTTGGAAACACCATATATTTT. Translated, it gives CASSQGSTFGNTIYF.

This clone was seen a handful of times. This chain uses TRBV5-1 with TRBJ1-2; TRBD1 agrees at 12 bases. In germline, CDR1 is SGHRS, CDR2 YFSETQ. The CDR3 consists of 16 residues. The J segment lost 7 bases and the V segment lost 1 base, leaving 8 bases of the junction unmatched. The DNA for the CDR3 is TGCGCCAGCAGCTTGCCCGGGACAGGGGGCGAGGGTGGCTACACCTTC. Its translation is CASSLPGTGGEGGYTF.

V and J are TRBV4-2 and TRBJ2-1; 7 nucleotides align to TRBD1. The germline V gene encodes CDR1 LGHNA and CDR2 YNFKEQ. Trimming cost V 5 bases and J 6 bases; bases outside gene matches: 10. This CDR3 is 15 amino acids long. CDR3 sequence: CASSEAGQVINEQFF. As DNA, the CDR3 is TGTGCCAGCAGCGAAGCCGGACAGGTAATCAATGAGCAGTTCTTC.

Concerning this clone itself: Other DNA sequences in the sample encode the same CDR3. The CDR3 DNA is TGTGCCTGGAGTAGGGAGAACTATGGCTACACCTTC. Its translation: CAWSRENYGYTF. The chain links TRBV30 to TRBJ1-2; D is ambiguous. The CDR3 extends over 12 amino acids. V was trimmed by 2 bases and J by 2 bases, leaving 6 bases between them. Germline assignment: CDR1 GTSNPN and CDR2 SVGIG (reference sequence).

J is TRBJ2-2 and V is TRBV29-1, with D tentatively TRBD2 (5 bases). The CDR3 consists of 13 residues. V lost 3 bases and J 0 bases, leaving 5 bases between the germline ends. Germline CDR1 SQVTM, CDR2 ANQGSEA. The CDR3 here is CSVDGANTGELFF. The CDR3 DNA reads as TGCAGCGTTGACGGGGCGAACACCGGGGAGCTGTTTTTT.

The rearrangement links TRBV29-1 to TRBJ2-2; possibly TRBD2 for D (6 bases). The CDR3 runs to 14 residues. Germline V gene sequence: CDR1 SQVTM, CDR2 ANQGSEA. The germline V and J ends were trimmed by 2 bases and 4 bases, with 11 bases remaining between them. CDR3 protein: CSVEYGGGTGELFF. The CDR3 DNA is TGCAGCGTTGAATACGGGGGTGGCACCGGGGAGCTGTTTTTT.

A note on this clone: A single base separates this from a much larger clone, so it may be a read error. The chain has TRBV5-4 and TRBJ1-2, with a weak D call TRBD1 (5 bases). V dropped 5 bases and J dropped 4 bases, with 12 bases sitting between them. There are 13 residues in the CDR3. Germline V gene data show CDR1 as SGHNT and CDR2 as YYREEE (reference sequence). The CDR3 DNA reads TGTGCCAGCAGTGCGGACGGGGCCTATGGCTACACCTTC. Encoded protein: CASSADGAYGYTF.

A note on this clone: Other DNA sequences from this sample encode an identical CDR3 as well. This chain connects TRBV7-2 to TRBJ2-3; D remains unclear. CDR3 length: 13 residues. Per germline, CDR1 SGHTA and CDR2 FQGNSA. Trimming removed 1 base from V and 2 bases from J, with 4 bases in between. CDR3 sequence (DNA): TGTGCCAGCAGCTTAGGCCCCACAGATACGCAGTATTTT. Translated: CASSLGPTDTQYF.